Below, one TCR beta chain is given with its context. After extraction with the RNeasy kit, about 0.45 to 1 ug of the RNA was reverse transcribed using random hexamers. A multiplex approach, immunoSEQ multiplex PCR, amplified TCR beta CDR3 across 54 Vbeta and 13 Jbeta. From the immunoSEQ multiplex PCR reads, TCRdb called clonotypes with MiXCR, one entry per CDR3 protein. Of roughly 180,000 distinct CDR3 sequences listed, about 93% are singletons. The data were obtained in a study of CD8 T cells in Susac syndrome. TCR beta sequencing was performed on blood CD8+ and CD4+ T cells. V shed 1 base and J shed 2 bases, with 9 bases lying between them. Germline CDR1 LNHNV, CDR2 YYDKDF (reference sequence). The CDR3 consists of 15 residues.

This chain uses TRBV15 with TRBJ1-5, with D unresolved. Sequenced: CD4+ T cells from PBMCs. This receptor was obtained from a human donor in good health. CDR3 sequence reads: CATSRGLLGNQPQHF. The DNA for the CDR3 is TGTGCCACCAGCAGAGGACTATTGGGCAATCAGCCCCAGCATTTT.